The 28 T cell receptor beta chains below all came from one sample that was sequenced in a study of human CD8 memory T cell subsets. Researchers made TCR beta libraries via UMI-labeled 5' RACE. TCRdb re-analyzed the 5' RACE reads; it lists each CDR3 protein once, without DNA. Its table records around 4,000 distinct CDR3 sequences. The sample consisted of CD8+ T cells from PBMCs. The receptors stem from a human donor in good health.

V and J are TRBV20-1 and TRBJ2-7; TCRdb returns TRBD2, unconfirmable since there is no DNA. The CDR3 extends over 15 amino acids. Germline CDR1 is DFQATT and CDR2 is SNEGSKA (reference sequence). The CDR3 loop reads CSAPTERGSHSEQYF.

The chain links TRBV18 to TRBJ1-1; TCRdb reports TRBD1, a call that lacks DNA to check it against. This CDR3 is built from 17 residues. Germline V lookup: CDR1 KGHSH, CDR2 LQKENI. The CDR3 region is CASSPEEAPRWGTEAFF.

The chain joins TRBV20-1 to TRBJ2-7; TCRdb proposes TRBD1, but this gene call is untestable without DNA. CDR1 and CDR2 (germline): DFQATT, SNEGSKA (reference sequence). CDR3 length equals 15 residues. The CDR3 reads CSARPLDRVGYEQYF.

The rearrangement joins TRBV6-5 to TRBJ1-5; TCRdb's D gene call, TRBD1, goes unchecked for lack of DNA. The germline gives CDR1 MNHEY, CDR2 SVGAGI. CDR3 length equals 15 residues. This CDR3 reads CASSSQVTGGQPQHF.

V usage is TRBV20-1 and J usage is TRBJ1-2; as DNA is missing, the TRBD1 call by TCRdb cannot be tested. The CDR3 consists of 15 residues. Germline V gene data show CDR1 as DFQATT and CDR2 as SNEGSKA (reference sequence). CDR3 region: CSAPAYRVSTIGYTF.

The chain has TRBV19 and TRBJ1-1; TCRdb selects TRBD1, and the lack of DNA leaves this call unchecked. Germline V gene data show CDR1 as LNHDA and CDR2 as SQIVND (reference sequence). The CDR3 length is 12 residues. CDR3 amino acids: CASSHGGTEAFF.

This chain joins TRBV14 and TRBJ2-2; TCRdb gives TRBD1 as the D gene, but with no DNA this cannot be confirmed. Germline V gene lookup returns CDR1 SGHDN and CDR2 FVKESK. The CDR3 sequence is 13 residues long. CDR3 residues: CASSPGPTGELFF.

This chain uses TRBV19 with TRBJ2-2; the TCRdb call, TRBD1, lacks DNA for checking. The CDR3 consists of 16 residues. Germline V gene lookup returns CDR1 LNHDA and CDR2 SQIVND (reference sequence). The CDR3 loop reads CASSPAPRANTGELFF.

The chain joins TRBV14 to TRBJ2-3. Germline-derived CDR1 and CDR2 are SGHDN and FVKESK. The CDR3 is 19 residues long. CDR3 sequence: CASSHNLRRSASSTDTQYF.

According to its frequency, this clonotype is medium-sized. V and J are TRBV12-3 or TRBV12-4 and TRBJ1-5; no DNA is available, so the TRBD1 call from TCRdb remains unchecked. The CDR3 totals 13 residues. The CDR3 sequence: CASSPGPIGPQHF.

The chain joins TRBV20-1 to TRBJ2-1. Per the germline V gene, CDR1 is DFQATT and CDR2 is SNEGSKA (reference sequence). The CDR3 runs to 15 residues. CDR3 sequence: CSASDLGDTSNEQFF.

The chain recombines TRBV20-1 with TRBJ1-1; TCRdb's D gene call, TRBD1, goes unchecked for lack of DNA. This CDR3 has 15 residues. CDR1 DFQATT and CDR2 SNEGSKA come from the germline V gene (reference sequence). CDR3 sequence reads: CSASSGQELNTEAFF.

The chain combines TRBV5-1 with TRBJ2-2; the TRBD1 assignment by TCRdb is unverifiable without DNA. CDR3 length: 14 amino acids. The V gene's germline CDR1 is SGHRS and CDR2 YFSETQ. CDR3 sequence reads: CASGRDSGTGELFF.

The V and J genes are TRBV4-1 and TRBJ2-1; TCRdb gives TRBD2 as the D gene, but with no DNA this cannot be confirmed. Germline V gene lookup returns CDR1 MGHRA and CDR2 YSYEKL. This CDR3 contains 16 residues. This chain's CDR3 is CASSQDPGPWYNEQFF.

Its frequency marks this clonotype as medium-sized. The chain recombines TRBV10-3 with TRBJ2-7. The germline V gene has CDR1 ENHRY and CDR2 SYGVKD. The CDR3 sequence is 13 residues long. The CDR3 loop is CAISDGSIYEQYF.

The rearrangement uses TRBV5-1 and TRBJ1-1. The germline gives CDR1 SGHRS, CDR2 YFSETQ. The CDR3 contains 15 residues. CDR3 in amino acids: CASSLWGRADTEAFF. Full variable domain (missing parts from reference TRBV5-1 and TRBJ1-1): KAGVTQTPRYLIKTRGQQVTLSCSPISGHRSVSWYQQTPGQGLQFLFEYFSETQRNKGNFPGRFSGRQFSNSRSEMNVSTLELGDSALYLCASSLWGRADTEAFFGQGTRLTVV.

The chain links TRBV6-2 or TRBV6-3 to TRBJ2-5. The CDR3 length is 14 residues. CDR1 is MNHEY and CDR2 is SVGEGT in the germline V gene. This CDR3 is CASSFQDVQETQYF.

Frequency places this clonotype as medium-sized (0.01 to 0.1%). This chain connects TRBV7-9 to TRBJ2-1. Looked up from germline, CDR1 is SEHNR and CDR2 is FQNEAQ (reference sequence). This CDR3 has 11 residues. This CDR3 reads CASTLGNEQFF.

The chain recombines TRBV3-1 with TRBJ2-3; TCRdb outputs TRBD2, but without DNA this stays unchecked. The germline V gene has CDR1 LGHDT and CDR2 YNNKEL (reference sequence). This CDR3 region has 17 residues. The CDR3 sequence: CASSQDDLAETTDTQYF.

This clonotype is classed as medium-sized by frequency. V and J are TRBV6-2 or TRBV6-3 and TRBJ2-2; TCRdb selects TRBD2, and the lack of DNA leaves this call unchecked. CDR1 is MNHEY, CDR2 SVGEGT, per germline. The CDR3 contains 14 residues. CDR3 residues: CASRSSEDTGELFF.

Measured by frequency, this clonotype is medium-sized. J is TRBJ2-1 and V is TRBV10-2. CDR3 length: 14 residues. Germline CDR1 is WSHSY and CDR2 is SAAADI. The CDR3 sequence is CASSEYDRYNEQFF.

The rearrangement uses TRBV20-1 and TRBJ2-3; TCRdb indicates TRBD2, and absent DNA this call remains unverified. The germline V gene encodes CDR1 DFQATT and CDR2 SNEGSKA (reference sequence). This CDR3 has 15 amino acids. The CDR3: CSANTGLADTDTQYF.

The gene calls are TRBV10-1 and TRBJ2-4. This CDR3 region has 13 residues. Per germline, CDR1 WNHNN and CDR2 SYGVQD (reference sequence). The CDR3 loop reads CASSETDLDIQYF.

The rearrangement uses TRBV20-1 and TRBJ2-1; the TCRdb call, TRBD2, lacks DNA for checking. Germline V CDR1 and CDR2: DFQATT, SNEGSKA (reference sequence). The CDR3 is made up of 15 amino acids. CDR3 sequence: CSARDLRRENNEQFF.

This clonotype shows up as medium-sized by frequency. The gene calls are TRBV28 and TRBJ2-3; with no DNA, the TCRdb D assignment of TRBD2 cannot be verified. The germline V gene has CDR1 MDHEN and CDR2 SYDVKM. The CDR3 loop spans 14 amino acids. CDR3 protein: CASSFRWETDTQYF.

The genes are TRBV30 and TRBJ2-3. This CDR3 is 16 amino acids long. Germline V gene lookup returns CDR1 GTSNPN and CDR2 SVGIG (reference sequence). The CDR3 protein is CAWSVLRPAVADTQYF.

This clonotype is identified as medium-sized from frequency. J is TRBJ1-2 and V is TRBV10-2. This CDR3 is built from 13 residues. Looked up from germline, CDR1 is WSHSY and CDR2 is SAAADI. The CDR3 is CASSESPDYGYTF.

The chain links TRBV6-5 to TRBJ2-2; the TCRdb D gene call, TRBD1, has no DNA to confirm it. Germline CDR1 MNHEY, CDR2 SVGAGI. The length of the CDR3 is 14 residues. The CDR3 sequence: CASSYEGATGELFF.